This note documents a single T cell receptor beta chain sequence. Its antigen is unidentified. The CDR3 extends over 14 amino acids. The V end lost 0 bases, the J end lost 7 bases, and 10 bases lay between the germline ends. The V gene's germline CDR1 is WNHNN and CDR2 SYGVQD (reference sequence). Described treatment: oral pan-JAK inhibitor, 5-10 mg twice daily. Specimens obtained from alopecia areata patients comprised lesional scalp punch biopsies and peripheral blood. The data were obtained in a study of CD8+ T cells in alopecia areata. Isolated RNA was reverse transcribed into cDNA used as the sequencing template. The table came from immunoSEQ multiplex PCR; TCRdb's copy has only in-frame clones and leaves some out. Among about 76,000 clones listed, around 66% were seen once. Study conclusions and caveats: A great number of expanded lesional clones endured in scalp and blood during tofacitinib.

This sample comprised CD8+ T cells sorted from blood, obtained at week 24, from a patient treated with tofacitinib. This sequence was found in a human donor with alopecia areata. The chain employs TRBV10-1 and TRBJ1-5, with D uncertain. CDR3 loop: CASSESKRWQPQHF. In DNA form, the CDR3 reads TGCGCCAGCAGTGAGTCCAAGCGGTGGCAGCCCCAGCATTTT.